This TCR beta chain was captured by sequencing in a study of blood T cells in healthy people across ages. Study conclusions and caveats: Diversity estimates drawn from one million T cells were deemed underestimates.

CDR1 and CDR2 from the germline V gene are MNHEY and SVGAGI. CDR3 length: 15 residues. The trim removed 6 bases at V and 2 bases at J, leaving 7 bases unmatched. As to this clonotype: Its antigen is unidentified.

A sample-barcoded 5' primer and a J-beta primer mix were used in a second PCR of roughly 6 to 12 cycles. Any given sample supplied a minimum of 2.5 million CDR3-containing paired-end reads. TCRdb re-called the 5' RACE reads with MiXCR, one entry per CDR3 protein. The table has about 1.4 million distinct CDR3 sequences, approximately 59% seen once. Specimen: blood. This chain joins TRBV6-5 and TRBJ2-4, with 7 bases matching TRBD1. The sequence was collected from a man between 18 and 29 years old in good health. The CDR3 loop is CASRFAQGTKNIQYF. The CDR3 bases are TGTGCCAGCAGATTCGCACAGGGGACCAAAAACATTCAGTACTTC.